Each of the 23 T cell receptor beta chains below was sequenced from the same sample in a study of blood T cell repertoires in COVID-19. Profiling relied on immunoSEQ multiplex PCR, and the TCRdb table lists in-frame clones only, not all of them. The profile shows under 45,000 clones, 77% of them singletons. Sequencing was carried out using peripheral blood. These receptors came from a woman in her 70s with acute or convalescent COVID-19.

This chain links TRBV9 with TRBJ1-1; 10 positions match TRBD1. V was pared by 4 bases and J by 6 bases, with 12 bases of the junction left unmatched. Germline CDR1 and CDR2: SGDLS and YYNGEE. This CDR3 has 16 amino acids. CDR3 residues: CASSPHGTGAGAEAFF. Written as DNA, the CDR3 is TGTGCCAGCAGCCCCCACGGGACAGGGGCAGGCGCTGAAGCTTTCTTT. Combining the CDR3 with reference TRBV9 and TRBJ1-1 gives the whole variable domain DSGVTQTPKHLITATGQRVTLRCSPRSGDLSVYWYQQSLDQGLQFLIQYYNGEERAKGNILERFSAQQFPDLHSELNLSSLELGDSALYFCASSPHGTGAGAEAFFGQGTRLTVV.

This CDR3 reads CASSLGLLAGEETQYF. CDR3 coding DNA: TGTGCCAGCAGCTTAGGATTGCTAGCGGGAGAGGAGACCCAGTACTTC. The J gene is TRBJ2-5, the V gene TRBV11-1, with TRBD2 matching 10 bases. Germline V gives CDR1 SGHAT, CDR2 FQDESV (reference sequence). CDR3 length: 16 residues. V was pared by 1 base and J by 5 bases, with 7 bases of the junction left unmatched.

This rearrangement joins TRBV10-1 to TRBJ2-7; 7 bases line up with TRBD1. In germline, CDR1 is WNHNN, CDR2 SYGVQD (reference sequence). The CDR3 contains 15 residues. Trimming removed 8 bases from V and 5 bases from J; junction bases left unmatched: 15. Here the CDR3 reads CASPKLLGGRNEQYF. The CDR3 bases are TGCGCCAGCCCTAAACTTCTAGGGGGCAGGAACGAGCAGTACTTC.

The chain couples TRBV7-9 to TRBJ2-7; no definite D call. CDR1 SEHNR and CDR2 FQNEAQ come from the germline V gene (reference sequence). V was pared by 1 base and J by 4 bases, with 5 bases between. There are 12 residues in the CDR3. For the CDR3, the DNA is TGTGCCAGCAGCTTAGTAGAGTACGAGCAGTACTTC. Translation gives CASSLVEYEQYF.

This clone was picked up a small number of times. The rearrangement joins TRBV6-5 to TRBJ1-2, with D unclear. Germline V CDR1 and CDR2: MNHEY, SVGAGI. The ends were cut back, 2 bases at V and 9 bases at J, with 16 bases in the middle. There are 14 residues in the CDR3. DNA for the CDR3: TGTGCCAGCAGTTACGACTTGGATCAAGAGAGCTACACCTTC. Translated: CASSYDLDQESYTF.

The chain has TRBV29-1 and TRBJ1-1; maybe TRBD1 (6 bases). The CDR3 extends over 14 amino acids. V was shortened by 8 bases and J by 3 bases, with 19 bases between the two germline ends. Germline V gene data show CDR1 as SQVTM and CDR2 as ANQGSEA. CDR3 nucleotide sequence: TGCAGCTTCTCACAGGGTCATTCGGACACTGAAGCTTTCTTT. Its translation: CSFSQGHSDTEAFF.

CDR3 region: CASSYSASGNNEQFF. Here the CDR3 DNA reads TGTGCCAGCAGTTACTCGGCTAGCGGAAACAATGAGCAGTTCTTC. The chain combines TRBV6-5 with TRBJ2-1, with 7 bases lining up with TRBD2. The germline CDR1 and CDR2 sequences are MNHEY and SVGAGI. This CDR3 contains 15 residues. J gave up 5 bases and V 0 bases, and 4 bases lay outside the gene matches.

The V call is TRBV19, the J call TRBJ2-2; 10 bases map to TRBD1. The CDR3 contains 14 residues. The J segment lost 4 bases and the V segment lost 7 bases, leaving 3 bases of the junction unmatched. The germline CDR1 and CDR2 sequences are LNHDA and SQIVND (reference sequence). CDR3 amino acids: CASTWDRGTGELFF. The CDR3 coding sequence is TGTGCCAGTACCTGGGACAGGGGCACCGGGGAGCTGTTTTTT.

The V call is TRBV5-5, the J call TRBJ1-4; 8 nucleotides line up with TRBD1. The germline V gene encodes CDR1 SGHKS and CDR2 YYEKEE (reference sequence). V shed 6 bases and J 6 bases; nucleotides not matched to a gene: 10. The CDR3 has 15 amino acids. In DNA, the CDR3 is TGTGCCAGCAATTTAGGACAGGGTCTATATGAAAAACTGTTTTTT. It translates to CASNLGQGLYEKLFF.

V usage is TRBV5-4 and J usage is TRBJ1-3; D is unresolved. The CDR3 length is 16 residues. Germline CDR1 and CDR2: SGHNT and YYREEE (reference sequence). V was clipped by 0 bases and J by 0 bases, with 10 bases between them. This CDR3 is CASSLAHSGSGNTIYF. The CDR3 region has the DNA TGTGCCAGCAGCTTGGCCCACAGCGGCTCTGGAAACACCATATATTTT.

The CDR3 here is CASSYGEETQYF. As DNA, the CDR3 is TGTGCCAGCAGTTACGGGGAGGAGACCCAGTACTTC. The chain joins TRBV6-6 to TRBJ2-5; tentatively, D is TRBD2 (5 bases). CDR1 is MNHNY and CDR2 is SVGAGI in the germline V gene (reference sequence). CDR3 length equals 12 residues. V was pared by 2 bases and J by 5 bases, with 6 bases between.

Here the CDR3 DNA reads TGTGCCAGTAGTATAGAACAGGGGGCCTACTCTGGAAACACCATATATTTT. As protein: CASSIEQGAYSGNTIYF. The chain recombines TRBV19 with TRBJ1-3; TRBD1 matches at 9 bases. Germline lookup yields CDR1 LNHDA and CDR2 SQIVND (reference sequence). Trimming at V came to 0 bases and at J to 0 bases, leaving 3 bases not matched to a gene. This CDR3 has 17 amino acids. Full variable domain (remainder filled in from reference TRBV19 and TRBJ1-3): DGGITQSPKYLFRKEGQNVTLSCEQNLNHDAMYWYRQDPGQGLRLIYYSQIVNDFQKGDIAEGYSVSREKKESFPLTVTSAQKNPTAFYLCASSIEQGAYSGNTIYFGEGSWLTVV.

This sequence joins TRBV29-1 and TRBJ1-2; a weak D match, TRBD1 (5 bases). The length of the CDR3 is 13 residues. CDR1 SQVTM and CDR2 ANQGSEA come from the germline V gene. Trimming shortened V by 4 bases and J by 2 bases, and 11 bases separated the two germline ends. This chain's CDR3 is CSVGQGVNYGYTF. CDR3 coding DNA: TGCAGCGTTGGGCAGGGCGTAAACTATGGCTACACCTTC.

This rearrangement joins TRBV15 to TRBJ1-2; perhaps TRBD1 as D (5 bases). With 2 bases removed from V and 8 bases from J, the gap between germline ends came to 18 bases. The CDR3 loop spans 15 amino acids. Germline V lookup: CDR1 LNHNV, CDR2 YYDKDF (reference sequence). CDR3 sequence reads: CATSRPQGSIGGYTF. The DNA of the CDR3 is TGTGCCACCAGCAGACCTCAGGGTTCCATAGGGGGCTACACCTTC.

The chain uses TRBV28 and TRBJ1-3; D remains ambiguous. This CDR3 has 12 amino acids. Germline CDR1 is MDHEN and CDR2 is SYDVKM. V lost 7 bases and J lost 2, with 6 bases in between. DNA for the CDR3: TGTGCCAGCATCTCCCCTGGAAACACCATATATTTT. This encodes CASISPGNTIYF. Supplemented by reference TRBV28 and TRBJ1-3, the full variable domain reads DVKVTQSSRYLVKRTGEKVFLECVQDMDHENMFWYRQDPGLGLRLIYFSYDVKMKEKGDIPEGYSVSREKKERFSLILESASTNQTSMYLCASISPGNTIYFGEGSWLTVV.

This sequence joins TRBV4-2 and TRBJ2-7, with 13 bases matching TRBD2. The CDR3 covers 16 residues. The germline gives CDR1 LGHNA, CDR2 YNFKEQ. Trimming took 1 base from V and 6 from J; bases not matched to a gene: 6. The CDR3 is CASSQVGTSGVGEQYF. DNA of the CDR3: TGTGCCAGCAGCCAAGTGGGGACTAGCGGGGTTGGCGAGCAGTACTTC.

The J gene is TRBJ1-1, the V gene TRBV30; D ambiguous. The CDR3 length is 13 residues. Germline V lookup: CDR1 GTSNPN, CDR2 SVGIG (reference sequence). V was trimmed by 2 bases and J by 0 bases, leaving 7 bases between them. CDR3: CAWSYGLNTEAFF. As DNA, the CDR3 is TGTGCCTGGAGTTACGGGTTGAACACTGAAGCTTTCTTT.

The CDR3, as DNA: TGTGCTAGTGGTATCGGACAGGTTGGCACCGGGGAGCTGTTTTTT. This codes for CASGIGQVGTGELFF. The chain combines TRBV12-5 with TRBJ2-2; 7 bases align to TRBD1. CDR3 length: 15 amino acids. V shed 5 bases and J 4 bases; nucleotides not matched to a gene: 7. Germline loops: CDR1 LGHNT, CDR2 FRNRAP.

V is TRBV6-5 and J is TRBJ1-1; TRBD1 matches 8 bases. Germline V CDR1 and CDR2: MNHEY, SVGAGI. Trimming took 6 bases from V and 6 from J; bases not matched to a gene: 9. The CDR3 is made up of 14 amino acids. The CDR3 is CASRKTGGRAEAFF. The CDR3 nucleotides are TGTGCCAGCAGAAAAACAGGGGGAAGGGCTGAAGCTTTCTTT.

This clone was counted a few times. CDR3: CASSTAGGDGYTF. As DNA, the CDR3 is TGTGCCAGCAGCACCGCAGGAGGGGATGGCTACACCTTC. The chain is built from TRBV7-2 and TRBJ1-2, with D tentatively TRBD1 (5 bases). From germline, CDR1 is SGHTA and CDR2 FQGNSA. The CDR3 totals 13 residues. Trimming left V 5 bases short and J 6 bases short, with 13 bases between. The variable domain in full, completed from reference TRBV7-2 and TRBJ1-2, reads GAGVSQSPSNKVTEKGKDVELRCDPISGHTALYWYRQSLGQGLEFLIYFQGNSAPDKSGLPSDRFSAERTGGSVSTLTIQRTQQEDSAVYLCASSTAGGDGYTFGSGTRLTVV.

The V and J genes are TRBV24-1 and TRBJ1-2; tentatively, D is TRBD1 (5 bases). The V end lost 12 bases, the J end lost 1 base, and 8 bases lay between the germline ends. Looked up from germline, CDR1 is KGHDR and CDR2 is SFDVKD. This CDR3 region has 11 residues. The CDR3 region is CALRDNYGYTF. CDR3 nucleotides: TGTGCCCTCAGGGATAACTATGGCTACACCTTC.

This chain connects TRBV7-8 to TRBJ1-1, with 8 bases identical to TRBD1. V gave up 6 bases and J gave up 11 bases; unmatched junction bases: 11. Germline assignment: CDR1 SGHVS and CDR2 FQNEAQ. The CDR3 contains 13 residues. The CDR3 DNA reads TGTGCCAGCAGTCAGGAACAGGGGGTTGGCGCTTTCTTT. Translating it yields CASSQEQGVGAFF.

The chain employs TRBV9 and TRBJ2-2, with TRBD2 matching over 8 bases. After removal of 2 bases from V and 5 bases from J, the junction contained 8 bases not matched to a gene. Per the germline V gene, CDR1 is SGDLS and CDR2 is YYNGEE. This CDR3 is built from 16 residues. The CDR3 sequence: CASSVYGRGGTGELFF. CDR3 DNA: TGTGCCAGCAGCGTGTACGGTCGGGGGGGGACCGGGGAGCTGTTTTTT.